Detailed here is one T cell receptor (beta chain). Clones were read by immunoSEQ multiplex PCR, and TCRdb kept only the in-frame ones, dropping some. The profile covers a few hundred thousand clones, with around 87% appearing a single time and around 5% taken by the ten largest. The data were taken from a study of blood T cell repertoires in COVID-19. Study information: Some COVID-19 samples were acute and others convalescent; all came from the United States, Italy and Spain. PBMCs, B-cell-depleted T cells, or T cells provided the cDNA or gDNA that made up the material.

The sequence was collected from a woman in her fifties or sixties with COVID-19, enrolled during active disease. Sequences were obtained from peripheral blood.

CDR3 loop: CASSNNEQYF. For the CDR3, the DNA is TGTGCCAGCAGCAACAACGAGCAGTACTTC. The V call is TRBV7-9, the J call TRBJ2-7; no clear D. Germline V CDR1 and CDR2: SEHNR, FQNEAQ (reference sequence). V lost 5 bases to trimming and J lost 5 bases, with 4 bases between them. CDR3 length: 10 residues.